One TCR beta chain is described in this entry. The data are from a study of blood T cell repertoires in COVID-19. About the research overall: There were acute and convalescent COVID-19 samples, and they came from the United States, Italy and Spain. The cDNA or gDNA used as material had been derived from T cells, B-cell-depleted T cells, or PBMCs.

In the study's own analysis: Cell counts per sample came from amplifying reference gene primers. Repertoires were generated with immunoSEQ multiplex PCR, while TCRdb's copy carries only in-frame clones and drops some. The V and J calls and clone size are taken from that table; D and trimming were inferred from the DNA. Among about 80,000 clones, 78% were seen once, and the ten largest hold roughly 15%. This CDR3 is 15 amino acids long. V lost 5 bases, J lost 4 bases, and 17 bases lay in between. The germline gives CDR1 MDHEN, CDR2 SYDVKM. The chain carries TRBV28 and TRBJ1-2, with D possibly being TRBD1 (5 bases). Material: peripheral blood. The clonotype originates from a human donor in a cohort sampled during active COVID-19. CDR3 loop: CASSALRDWGYGYTF. CDR3 nucleotide sequence: TGTGCCAGCAGTGCCCTAAGGGACTGGGGCTATGGCTACACCTTC.